A single T cell receptor (beta chain) is shown here with its context. Different DNA sequences within this sample yield the same CDR3. Germline CDR1 and CDR2: MDHEN and SYDVKM. Trimming shortened V by 3 bases and J by 4 bases, and 13 bases separated the two germline ends. The CDR3 is 14 residues long. TCRdb's copy holds only in-frame clones and misses some; the assay was immunoSEQ multiplex PCR. The data hold 2 million to 2.5 million clones, with under 95% observed a single time. These data come from a study of shared clonotypes between healthy human individuals. This rearrangement joins TRBV28 to TRBJ2-7, with D possibly matching TRBD1 (5 bases). The source material was naive CD4+ T cells from PBMCs. Subset indicated: CD45RA+ positively selected. This TCR was sampled from a man aged 18 to 30 in good health. Some clones in this sample may be carry-over from other donors' samples. CDR3 in DNA: TGTGCCAGCAGTTTCTCCGACAGAGATTACGAGCAGTACTTC. Translating it yields CASSFSDRDYEQYF.